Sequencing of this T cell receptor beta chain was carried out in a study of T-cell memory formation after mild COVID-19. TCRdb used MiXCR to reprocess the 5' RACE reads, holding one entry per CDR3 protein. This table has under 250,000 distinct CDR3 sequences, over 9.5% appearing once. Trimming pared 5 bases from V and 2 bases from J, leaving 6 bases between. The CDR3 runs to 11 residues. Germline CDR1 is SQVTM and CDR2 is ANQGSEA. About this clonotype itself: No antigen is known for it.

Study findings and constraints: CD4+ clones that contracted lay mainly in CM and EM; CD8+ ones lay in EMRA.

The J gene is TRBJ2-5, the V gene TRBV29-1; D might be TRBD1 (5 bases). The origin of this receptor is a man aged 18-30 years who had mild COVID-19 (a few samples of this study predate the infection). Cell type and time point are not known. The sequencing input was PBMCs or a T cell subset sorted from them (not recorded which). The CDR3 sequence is CSVRQQETQYF. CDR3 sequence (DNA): TGCAGCGTTAGACAGCAAGAGACCCAGTACTTC.